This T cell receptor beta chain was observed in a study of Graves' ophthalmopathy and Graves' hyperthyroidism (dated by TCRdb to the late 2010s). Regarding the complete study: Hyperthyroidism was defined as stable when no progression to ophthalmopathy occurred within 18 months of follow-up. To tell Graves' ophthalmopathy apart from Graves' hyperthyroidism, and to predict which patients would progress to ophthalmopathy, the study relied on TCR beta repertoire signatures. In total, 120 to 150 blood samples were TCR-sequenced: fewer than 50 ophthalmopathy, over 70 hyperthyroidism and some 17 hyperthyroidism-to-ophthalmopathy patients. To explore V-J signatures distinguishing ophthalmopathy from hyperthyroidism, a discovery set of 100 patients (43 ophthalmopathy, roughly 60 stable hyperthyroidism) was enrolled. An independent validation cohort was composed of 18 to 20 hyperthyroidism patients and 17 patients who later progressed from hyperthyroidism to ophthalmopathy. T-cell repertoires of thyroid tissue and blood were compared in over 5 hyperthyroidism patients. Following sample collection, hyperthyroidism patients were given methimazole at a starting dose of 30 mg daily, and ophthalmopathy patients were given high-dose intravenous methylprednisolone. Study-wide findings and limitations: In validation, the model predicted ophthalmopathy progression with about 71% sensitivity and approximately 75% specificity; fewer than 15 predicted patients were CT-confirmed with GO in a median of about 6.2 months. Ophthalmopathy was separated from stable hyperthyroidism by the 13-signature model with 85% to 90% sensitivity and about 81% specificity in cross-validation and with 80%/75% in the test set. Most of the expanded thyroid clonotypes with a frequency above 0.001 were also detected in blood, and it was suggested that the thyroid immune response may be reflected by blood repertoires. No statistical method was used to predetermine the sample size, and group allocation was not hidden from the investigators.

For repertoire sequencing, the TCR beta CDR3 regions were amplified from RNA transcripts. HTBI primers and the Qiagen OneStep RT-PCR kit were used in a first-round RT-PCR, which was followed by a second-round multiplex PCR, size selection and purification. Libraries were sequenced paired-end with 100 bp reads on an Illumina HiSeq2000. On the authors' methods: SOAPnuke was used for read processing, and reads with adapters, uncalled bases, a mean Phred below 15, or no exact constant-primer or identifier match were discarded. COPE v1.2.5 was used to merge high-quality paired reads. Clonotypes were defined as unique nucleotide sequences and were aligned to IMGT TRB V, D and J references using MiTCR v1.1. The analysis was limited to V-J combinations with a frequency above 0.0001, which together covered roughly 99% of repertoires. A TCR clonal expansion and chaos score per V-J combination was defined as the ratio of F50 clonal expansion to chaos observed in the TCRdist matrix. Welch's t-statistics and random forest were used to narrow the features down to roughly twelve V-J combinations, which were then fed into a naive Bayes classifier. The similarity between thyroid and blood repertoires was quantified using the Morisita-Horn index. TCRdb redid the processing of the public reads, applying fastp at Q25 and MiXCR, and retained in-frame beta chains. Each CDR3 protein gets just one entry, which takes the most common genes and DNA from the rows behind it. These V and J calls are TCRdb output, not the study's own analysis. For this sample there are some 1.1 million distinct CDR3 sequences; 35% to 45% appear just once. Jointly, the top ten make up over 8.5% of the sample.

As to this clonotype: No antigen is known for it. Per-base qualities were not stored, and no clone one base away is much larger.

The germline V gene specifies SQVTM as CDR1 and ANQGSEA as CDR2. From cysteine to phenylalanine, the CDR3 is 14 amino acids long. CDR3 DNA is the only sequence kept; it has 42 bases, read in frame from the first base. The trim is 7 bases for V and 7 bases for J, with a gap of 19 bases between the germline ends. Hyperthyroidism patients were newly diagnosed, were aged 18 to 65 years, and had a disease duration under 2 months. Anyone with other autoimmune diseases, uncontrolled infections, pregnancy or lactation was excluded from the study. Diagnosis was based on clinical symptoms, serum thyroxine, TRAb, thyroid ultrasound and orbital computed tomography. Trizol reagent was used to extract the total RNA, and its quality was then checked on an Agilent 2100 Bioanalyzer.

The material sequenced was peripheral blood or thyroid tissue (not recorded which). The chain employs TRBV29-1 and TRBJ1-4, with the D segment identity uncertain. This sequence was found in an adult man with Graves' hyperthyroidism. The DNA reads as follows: TGCAGCGCCGAGGAAGGGATTGTGGGTGAAAAACTGTTTTTT. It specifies CSAEEGIVGEKLFF. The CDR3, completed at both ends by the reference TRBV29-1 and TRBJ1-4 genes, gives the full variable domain SAVISQKPSRDICQRGTSLTIQCQVDSQVTMMFWYRQQPGQSLTLIATANQGSEATYESGFVIDKFPISRPNLTFSTLTVSNMSPEDSSIYLCSAEEGIVGEKLFFGSGTQLSVL.